Following are 19 T cell receptor beta chains from one sample sequenced in a study of shared clonotypes between healthy human individuals. Sequencing was performed with immunoSEQ multiplex PCR; in TCRdb, only in-frame clones are kept and a portion is missing. The table has about 590,000 clones, nearly 97% seen once. Naive CD8 cells, CD45RO-negative and positively selected for CCR7, excluded terminally differentiated effector memory CD45RA+ cells. Sample: naive CD8+ T cells sorted from blood. These receptors were taken from a woman aged 25 to 45 in good health.

The count of this clone is one. CDR3 amino acids: CASSPWDSSGSNEKLFF. In nucleotides, the CDR3 is TGTGCCAGCAGCCCGTGGGACAGTAGTGGATCTAATGAAAAACTGTTTTTT. The genes are TRBV7-3 and TRBJ1-4, with TRBD1 identical over 7 bases. The CDR3 spans 17 residues. V shed 5 bases and J 3 bases; nucleotides not matched to a gene: 12. From germline, CDR1 is SGHTA and CDR2 FQGTGA. The entire variable domain, with the rest obtained from reference TRBV7-3 and TRBJ1-4, is as follows: GAGVSQTPSNKVTEKGKYVELRCDPISGHTALYWYRQSLGQGPEFLIYFQGTGAADDSGLPNDRFFAVRPEGSVSTLKIQRTERGDSAVYLCASSPWDSSGSNEKLFFGSGTQLSVL.

This chain links TRBV27 with TRBJ2-7; D not resolved. CDR1 and CDR2 from the germline V gene are MNHEY and SMNVEV (reference sequence). This CDR3 spans 13 amino acids. The germline V and J ends were trimmed by 3 bases and 2 bases, with 8 bases remaining between them. The CDR3 DNA sequence: TGTGCCAGCAGTTTTTTGACACCCTACGAGCAGTACTTC. Encoded protein: CASSFLTPYEQYF.

The rearrangement joins TRBV5-8 to TRBJ2-7; 8 positions match TRBD1. CDR3 size: 13 residues. CDR1 and CDR2 (germline): SGHTS, YDEGEE. Trimming cost V 4 bases and J 9 bases; bases outside gene matches: 9. CDR3 region: CASSKDTGGRQYF. DNA for the CDR3: TGTGCCAGCAGCAAAGATACAGGGGGTCGGCAGTACTTC.

The V call is TRBV6-6, the J call TRBJ1-3, with D maybe TRBD1 (6 bases). This CDR3 is 16 amino acids long. Germline V lookup: CDR1 MNHNY, CDR2 SVGAGI (reference sequence). V shed 3 bases and J shed 0 bases, with 12 bases lying between them. CDR3 sequence reads: CASSYIGTNSGNTIYF. The CDR3 DNA reads as TGTGCCAGCAGTTATATCGGGACAAACTCTGGAAACACCATATATTTT.

The gene calls are TRBV27 and TRBJ1-2; 11 nucleotides align to TRBD1. The CDR3 runs 15 residues. Germline assignment: CDR1 MNHEY and CDR2 SMNVEV (reference sequence). Trimming removed 6 bases from V and 4 bases from J; junction bases left unmatched: 7. CDR3 in amino acids: CASSGGQGVSYGYTF. Written as DNA, the CDR3 is TGTGCCAGCAGCGGGGGACAGGGGGTTTCCTATGGCTACACCTTC.

The V and J genes are TRBV27 and TRBJ1-6, with D hard to call. The germline V gene has CDR1 MNHEY and CDR2 SMNVEV (reference sequence). V was shortened by 4 bases and J by 7 bases, with 14 bases between the two germline ends. The CDR3 is 15 amino acids. In DNA, the CDR3 is TGTGCCAGCAGTTCGATAGTAGCCCTGAATTCACCCCTCCACTTT. Protein product: CASSSIVALNSPLHF.

The chain links TRBV28 to TRBJ2-2; 8 bases fit TRBD1. Germline V gene sequence: CDR1 MDHEN, CDR2 SYDVKM. J was trimmed by 0 bases and V by 4 bases; bases with no gene match: 13. CDR3 size: 19 residues. The DNA for the CDR3 is TGTGCCAGCAGTTCATGGGACAGGCCTATCAATTCGAACACCGGGGAGCTGTTTTTT. This translates into CASSSWDRPINSNTGELFF.

The J gene is TRBJ1-5, the V gene TRBV28, with 10 bases aligning to TRBD1. J lost 7 bases, V lost 2 bases, and 8 bases had no gene match. The CDR3 length is 16 residues. From germline, CDR1 is MDHEN and CDR2 SYDVKM. The CDR3 protein is CASSLVTGGEDQPQHF. Written as DNA, the CDR3 is TGTGCCAGCAGTTTAGTGACAGGGGGCGAGGACCAGCCCCAGCATTTT. Complete variable domain (other parts from reference TRBV28 and TRBJ1-5): DVKVTQSSRYLVKRTGEKVFLECVQDMDHENMFWYRQDPGLGLRLIYFSYDVKMKEKGDIPEGYSVSREKKERFSLILESASTNQTSMYLCASSLVTGGEDQPQHFGDGTRLSIL.

The chain carries TRBV11-2 and TRBJ2-3; TRBD2 matches at 10 bases. Looked up from germline, CDR1 is SGHAT and CDR2 is FQNNGV. The V segment lost 3 bases and the J segment 2 bases; nucleotides outside the gene matches: 2. CDR3 length: 15 residues. The CDR3 spells CASSFTSGVTDTQYF. Here the CDR3 DNA reads TGTGCCAGCAGCTTTACTAGCGGGGTCACAGATACGCAGTATTTT.

The V call is TRBV7-9, the J call TRBJ1-4; D gene uncertain. Trimming took off 3 bases at V and 4 bases at J, with 12 bases between the two ends. Per germline, CDR1 SEHNR and CDR2 FQNEAQ (reference sequence). The CDR3 covers 15 residues. CDR3 region: CASSFPSSLNEKLFF. CDR3 DNA: TGTGCCAGCAGCTTTCCGAGCAGTCTTAATGAAAAACTGTTTTTT. Drawing the rest from reference TRBV7-9 and TRBJ1-4, the complete variable domain is DTGVSQNPRHKITKRGQNVTFRCDPISEHNRLYWYRQTLGQGPEFLTYFQNEAQLEKSRLLSDRFSAERPKGSFSTLEIQRTEQGDSAMYLCASSFPSSLNEKLFFGSGTQLSVL.

This clone was observed once. This sequence joins TRBV7-9 and TRBJ2-7; a possible D gene is TRBD2 (5 bases). The V end was cut by 5 bases, the J end by 5 bases, with 19 bases between. Germline loops: CDR1 SEHNR, CDR2 FQNEAQ (reference sequence). The CDR3 runs to 15 residues. The CDR3 is CASSKRTGGEHEQYF. CDR3 DNA: TGTGCCAGCAGCAAACGGACTGGTGGGGAGCACGAGCAGTACTTC.

This chain uses TRBV27 with TRBJ2-7, with D possibly being TRBD2 (6 bases). With 5 bases removed from V and 0 bases from J, the gap between germline ends came to 17 bases. The CDR3 runs to 16 residues. Germline V lookup: CDR1 MNHEY, CDR2 SMNVEV (reference sequence). In DNA, the CDR3 is TGTGCCAGCAGTAGCTTCGGGGGTAAAAGCTCCTACGAGCAGTACTTC. Translation gives CASSSFGGKSSYEQYF.

The CDR3 loop reads CASSILAGEGNEQFF. The DNA of the CDR3 is TGTGCCAGTAGTATACTAGCGGGAGAGGGTAATGAGCAGTTCTTC. V usage is TRBV19 and J usage is TRBJ2-1; 10 nucleotides match TRBD2. CDR3 size: 15 residues. J was trimmed by 7 bases and V by 2 bases; bases with no gene match: 5. CDR1 and CDR2 (germline): LNHDA, SQIVND (reference sequence).

CDR3 region: CASSADSWAYEQYF. DNA of the CDR3: TGTGCCAGCAGCGCGGACAGTTGGGCCTACGAGCAGTACTTC. V usage is TRBV9 and J usage is TRBJ2-7; D is perhaps TRBD1 (6 bases). Germline V gene data show CDR1 as SGDLS and CDR2 as YYNGEE. V dropped 3 bases and J dropped 2 bases, with 12 bases sitting between them. This CDR3 spans 14 amino acids.

V gene TRBV7-3 combines with J gene TRBJ2-5; D is undetermined. V lost 4 bases and J lost 7, with 13 bases in between. The length of the CDR3 is 13 residues. The germline V gene has CDR1 SGHTA and CDR2 FQGTGA. CDR3 DNA: TGTGCCAGCAGCTCGACCTTACTTGGGACCCAGTACTTC. This codes for CASSSTLLGTQYF.

Note on this clone: Other DNA sequences in the sample encode the same CDR3. The V and J genes are TRBV7-6 and TRBJ2-7; TRBD2 is a possible D gene (5 bases). The germline V and J ends were trimmed by 1 base and 7 bases, with 11 bases remaining between them. The CDR3 has 13 amino acids. Germline-derived CDR1 and CDR2 are SGHVS and FNYEAQ. The chain's CDR3 is CASSLGEGREQYF. DNA of the CDR3: TGTGCCAGCAGCTTAGGTGAGGGCCGGGAGCAGTACTTC. The full variable domain, with the rest looked up from reference TRBV7-6 and TRBJ2-7, is GAGVSQSPRYKVTKRGQDVALRCDPISGHVSLYWYRQALGQGPEFLTYFNYEAQQDKSGLPNDRFSAERPEGSISTLTIQRTEQRDSAMYRCASSLGEGREQYFGPGTRLTVT.

The V gene is TRBV11-1, the J gene TRBJ2-7; D not resolved. Germline V gene lookup returns CDR1 SGHAT and CDR2 FQDESV (reference sequence). The CDR3 extends over 13 amino acids. The V and J ends lost 3 bases and 3 bases respectively, with 9 bases between them. The CDR3 DNA follows: TGTGCCAGCAGCTTCGGCAGTCACTACGAGCAGTACTTC. It yields the protein CASSFGSHYEQYF.

This chain links TRBV5-4 with TRBJ2-7; TRBD1 or TRBD2 may be the D gene (6 bases each). The CDR3 length is 15 residues. CDR1 and CDR2 (germline): SGHNT, YYREEE (reference sequence). Trimming stripped 2 bases from V and 7 bases from J, with 19 bases between. CDR3 in amino acids: CASSFRDTRAGEQYF. The DNA for the CDR3 is TGTGCCAGCAGCTTCCGGGACACGCGAGCGGGTGAGCAGTACTTC.

This chain connects TRBV28 to TRBJ1-2; TRBD1 matches at 8 bases. In germline, CDR1 is MDHEN, CDR2 SYDVKM. V lost 3 bases, J lost 7 bases, and 7 bases stayed unmatched. This CDR3 comprises 14 residues. The CDR3 sequence is CASSLMRTGFGYTF. The DNA for the CDR3 is TGTGCCAGCAGTTTGATGAGGACAGGGTTTGGCTACACCTTC.